This T cell receptor (beta chain) was sequenced for a study of blood T cell repertoires in COVID-19. V lost 2 bases and J lost 0; bases outside the gene matches: 13. Germline CDR1 is SGDLS and CDR2 is YYNGEE. The CDR3 consists of 20 residues. Some clones are missing from TCRdb's copy, which holds only in-frame ones; the method was immunoSEQ multiplex PCR. In the table there are approximately 260,000 clones, around 88% of which are singletons. The sequence was obtained from a woman between 35 and 50 years old with acute COVID-19. The sequenced material came from PBMCs or T cells enriched from blood (not recorded which). The chain is built from TRBV9 and TRBJ2-3, with 12 bases identical to TRBD2. CDR3 amino acids: CASSVSSPGLAGPSTDTQYF. CDR3 bases: TGTGCCAGCAGCGTGTCGTCACCGGGACTAGCGGGCCCTAGCACAGATACGCAGTATTTT.